The 15 T cell receptor beta chains below all came from one sample that was sequenced in a study of blood T cell repertoires in COVID-19 (dated by TCRdb to 2018 to 2020). Receptors were amplified or captured by the immunoSEQ multiplex PCR assay. Entries here come from immuneACCESS through TCRdb and include only in-frame sequences with V and J called. Some clones fail to appear in such tables; in the studies checked, an unresolved V gene covers under half of the shortfall, and the cause of the remainder is unknown. This sample lists roughly 380,000 clones; 80% to 90% were detected once. The ten largest make up approximately 1.3% of the sample. The source material was PBMCs or T cells enriched from blood (not recorded which). Receptor source: a man aged 25-45 years who had recovered from COVID-19.

The chain recombines TRBV5-1 with TRBJ2-1, with D possibly being TRBD1 (5 bases). The CDR3 loop spans 17 amino acids. Between the trimmed V and J ends, which lost 4 bases and 3 bases, there was a span of 20 bases. CDR1 SGHRS and CDR2 YFSETQ come from the germline V gene. The CDR3 DNA sequence: TGCGCCAGCAGCCCAAGGGGCCACGGCCAATACTACAATGAGCAGTTCTTC. Translation: CASSPRGHGQYYNEQFF.

This clone was seen only a few times. The chain has TRBV2 and TRBJ2-7, with a tentative D call TRBD1 (6 bases). This CDR3 is built from 14 residues. V was cut by 4 bases and J by 3 bases, with 13 bases left in between. CDR1 SNHLY and CDR2 FYNNEI come from the germline V gene. The CDR3 bases are TGTGCCAGCAGTGGAACTAAGGGGGACTACGAGCAGTACTTC. Amino acids: CASSGTKGDYEQYF.

The chain uses TRBV4-1 and TRBJ1-2, with TRBD1 identical over 7 bases. With V trimmed by 3 bases and J by 8 bases, 9 bases remained unmatched. CDR3 length: 14 residues. Germline V lookup: CDR1 MGHRA, CDR2 YSYEKL. For the CDR3, the DNA is TGCGCCAGCAGCCAGACAGGGACCTATGAGGGCTACACCTTC. Protein product: CASSQTGTYEGYTF.

The chain joins TRBV6-1 to TRBJ2-3; TRBD1 matches at 7 bases. Per germline, CDR1 MNHNS and CDR2 SASEGT. The CDR3 is 16 amino acids. The V and J ends lost 0 bases and 0 bases, in that order; junction bases with no gene match: 3. CDR3 coding DNA: TGTGCCAGCAGTGAAGCCGGCAGGGGGAGCACAGATACGCAGTATTTT. It specifies CASSEAGRGSTDTQYF.

The chain joins TRBV18 to TRBJ1-5; D gene unclear. The CDR3 spans 16 residues. Germline V gives CDR1 KGHSH, CDR2 LQKENI. V gave up 4 bases and J gave up 0 bases, with 13 bases separating them. The DNA for the CDR3 is TGTGCCAGCTCACTGTCGGTAACTCATAGCAATCAGCCCCAGCATTTT. Protein product: CASSLSVTHSNQPQHF.

The chain carries TRBV19 and TRBJ1-3; no clear D gene. Germline loops: CDR1 LNHDA, CDR2 SQIVND (reference sequence). The V and J ends lost 1 base and 0 bases respectively, with 13 bases between them. The CDR3 contains 17 residues. This CDR3 is CASSIGRVLGSGNTIYF. DNA for the CDR3: TGTGCCAGTAGTATAGGTCGGGTCCTGGGCTCTGGAAACACCATATATTTT.

The rearrangement links TRBV12-5 to TRBJ1-1; TRBD1 matches 12 bases. The V segment lost 2 bases and the J segment 11 bases; nucleotides outside the gene matches: 9. The length of the CDR3 is 15 residues. Germline CDR1 LGHNT, CDR2 FRNRAP. The CDR3 spells CASGLCGTGGCSAFF. DNA for the CDR3: TGTGCTAGTGGTTTGTGCGGGACAGGGGGCTGCTCGGCTTTCTTT.

This clone was picked up one time. The chain couples TRBV11-2 to TRBJ1-6; 8 nucleotides line up with TRBD1. The CDR3 consists of 17 residues. With V trimmed by 6 bases and J by 4 bases, 11 bases remained unmatched. Germline V gene data show CDR1 as SGHAT and CDR2 as FQNNGV. The CDR3 nucleotides are TGTGCCAGCAGTCTTAGATTTACAGGGGGTTATAATTCACCCCTCCACTTT. This gives the protein CASSLRFTGGYNSPLHF.

This clone was found once. The CDR3: CASSRTGDGYTF. CDR3 coding DNA: TGCGCCAGCAGCAGGACAGGGGATGGCTACACCTTC. V usage is TRBV5-1 and J usage is TRBJ1-2; TRBD1 matches at 9 bases. Germline values: CDR1 SGHRS, CDR2 YFSETQ. V shed 4 bases and J 6 bases; nucleotides not matched to a gene: 1. This CDR3 has 12 residues.

This clone was observed once. This chain links TRBV5-1 with TRBJ1-2; 9 bases fit TRBD1. CDR3 length: 14 amino acids. Trimming took 3 bases from V and 8 from J; bases not matched to a gene: 8. CDR1 is SGHRS, CDR2 YFSETQ, per germline. Written as DNA, the CDR3 is TGCGCCAGCAGCTCGGGACAGGGCGGTAGGGGCTACACCTTC. Protein product: CASSSGQGGRGYTF.

This chain connects TRBV9 to TRBJ2-3, with a possible D match to TRBD2 (7 bases). Trimming removed 3 bases at V and 0 bases at J, with 17 bases between. The CDR3 sequence is 17 residues long. Germline-derived CDR1 and CDR2 are SGDLS and YYNGEE. CDR3 residues: CASSGWGGARSTDTQYF. CDR3 nucleotides: TGTGCCAGCAGCGGCTGGGGGGGCGCGAGAAGCACAGATACGCAGTATTTT.

The rearrangement uses TRBV3-1 (or the pseudogene TRBV3-2) and TRBJ1-1; the D gene is possibly TRBD1 (5 bases). Trimming took 1 base from V and 1 from J, leaving 7 bases between them. This CDR3 has 14 amino acids. Germline CDR1 LGHDT, CDR2 YNNKEL (reference sequence). This CDR3 reads CASSQAGKNTEAFF. Here the CDR3 DNA reads TGTGCCAGCAGCCAAGCAGGGAAGAACACTGAAGCTTTCTTT.

The rearrangement links TRBV6-1 to TRBJ2-5; D is ambiguous. The CDR3 has 12 residues. Trimming shortened V by 2 bases and J by 3 bases, and 4 bases separated the two germline ends. CDR1 is MNHNS, CDR2 SASEGT, per germline. The CDR3 here is CASSEQKETQYF. DNA for the CDR3: TGTGCCAGCAGTGAACAAAAAGAGACCCAGTACTTC.

This chain links TRBV18 with TRBJ1-5; 7 positions match TRBD1. The germline CDR1 and CDR2 sequences are KGHSH and LQKENI. This CDR3 spans 15 amino acids. Trimming cost V 4 bases and J 0 bases; bases outside gene matches: 3. The CDR3 spells CASSLQGHSNQPQHF. The CDR3 region has the DNA TGTGCCAGCTCACTACAGGGGCATAGCAATCAGCCCCAGCATTTT. The full variable domain, rest sourced from reference TRBV18 and TRBJ1-5, is NAGVMQNPRHLVRRRGQEARLRCSPMKGHSHVYWYRQLPEEGLKFMVYLQKENIIDESGMPKERFSAEFPKEGPSILRIQQVVRGDSAAYFCASSLQGHSNQPQHFGDGTRLSIL.

V and J are TRBV19 and TRBJ2-7; TRBD1 matches at 9 bases. The CDR3 is 13 amino acids. The V segment lost 5 bases and the J segment 11 bases; nucleotides outside the gene matches: 10. Germline CDR1 and CDR2: LNHDA and SQIVND (reference sequence). Here the CDR3 reads CASSVGTGLSEYF. CDR3 bases: TGTGCCAGTAGTGTCGGGACAGGGCTTTCGGAGTACTTC.